Reported below is one TCR beta chain. The data originate from a study of T cell repertoires in cytomegalovirus infection. Study as a whole: Matching HLA type, along with CMV infection, was indicated by public TCR beta signatures.

The germline V and J ends were trimmed by 8 bases and 7 bases, with 12 bases remaining between them. Per the germline V gene, CDR1 is MNHEY and CDR2 is SVGAGI. The CDR3 consists of 11 residues. MiXCR, run by TCRdb on the reads, gives a single entry per CDR3 protein. The sample has 500,000 to 600,000 distinct CDR3 sequences; approximately 15% are singletons. The sample comprised CD8+ T cells from PBMCs. The clonotype was recovered from a human donor in good health (CMV status not recorded). Some clones in this sample may be carry-over from other donors' samples. The chain recombines TRBV6-5 with TRBJ2-7; D is perhaps TRBD2 (6 bases). The CDR3 loop is CASVEGGEQYF. The CDR3 bases are TGTGCCAGCGTGGAGGGTGGGGAGCAGTACTTC.